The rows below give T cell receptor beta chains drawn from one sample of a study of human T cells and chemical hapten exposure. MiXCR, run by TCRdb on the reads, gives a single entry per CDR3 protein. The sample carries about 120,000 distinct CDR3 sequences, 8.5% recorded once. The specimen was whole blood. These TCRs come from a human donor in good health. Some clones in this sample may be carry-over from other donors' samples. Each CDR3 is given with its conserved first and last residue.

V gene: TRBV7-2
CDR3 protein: CASSLGGVETQYF

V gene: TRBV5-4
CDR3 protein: CASSLDGSSYNSPLHF

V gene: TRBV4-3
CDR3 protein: CASSQGDSSGNTIYF

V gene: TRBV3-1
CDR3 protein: CASSQKLDSYEQYF

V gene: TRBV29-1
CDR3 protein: CSVAGTSSTDTQYF

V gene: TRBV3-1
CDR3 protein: CASSQSASGIWSYEQYF

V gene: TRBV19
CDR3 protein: CASSILVTSQETQYF

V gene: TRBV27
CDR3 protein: CASSLSQSYEQYF

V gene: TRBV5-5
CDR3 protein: CASSLTRVSDTQYF

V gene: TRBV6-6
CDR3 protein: CASSYWARGISTQNTEAFF

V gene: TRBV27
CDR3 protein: CASSLSDGGTDIYEQYF

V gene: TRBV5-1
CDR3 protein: CASSSHPGTGAYNEQFF

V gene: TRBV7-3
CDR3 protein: CASSTATSGVEQFF

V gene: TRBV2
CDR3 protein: CASSEAGMNTGELFF

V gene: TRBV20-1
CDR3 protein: CSASDQRDTDTQYF

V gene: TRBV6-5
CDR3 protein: CASSYRTGFYGYTF

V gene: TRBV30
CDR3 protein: CAWRKDTYEQYF

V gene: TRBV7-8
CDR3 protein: CASSLERESSRNEQFF

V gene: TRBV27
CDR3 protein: CASSFAGFQPQHF

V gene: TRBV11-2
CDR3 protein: CASSKRVLETQYF

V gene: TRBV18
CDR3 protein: CASSPPLMKSGAKLSYEQYF

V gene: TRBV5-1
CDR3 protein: CASSPGTYEQYF

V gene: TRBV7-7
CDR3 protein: CASSPGQGIDTQYF

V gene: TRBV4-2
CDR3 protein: CASSPAQSGSETQYF

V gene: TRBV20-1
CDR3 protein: CSARPLGGHEQFF

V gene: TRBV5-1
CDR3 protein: CASSLERDRGYEQYF

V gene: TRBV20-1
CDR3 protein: CSAETSGRSYEQYF

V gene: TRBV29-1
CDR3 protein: CSVAPRSTGLYGYTF

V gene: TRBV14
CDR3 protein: CASSQGTNQETQYF

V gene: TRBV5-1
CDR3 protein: CASSLSRMNTEAFF

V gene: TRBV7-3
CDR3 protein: CASSKRTGGHEQYF

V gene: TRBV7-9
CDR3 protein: CASSLEGTGGTEAFF

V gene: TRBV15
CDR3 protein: CATSRDLGAWTGELFF

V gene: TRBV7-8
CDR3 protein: CASSLVSRDTQYF

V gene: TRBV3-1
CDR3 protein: CASSLEETYTF

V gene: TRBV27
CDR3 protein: CASREIGSSYEQYF

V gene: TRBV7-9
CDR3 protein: CASSLVGRGNGYTF

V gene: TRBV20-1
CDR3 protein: CSARGLVSGSWVETQYF

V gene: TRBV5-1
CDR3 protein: CASSLGTEAFF

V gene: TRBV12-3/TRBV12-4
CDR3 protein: CASSSGQGVSGANVLTF

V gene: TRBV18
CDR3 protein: CASSPRSREKLFF

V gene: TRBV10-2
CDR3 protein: CASGETAKETQYF

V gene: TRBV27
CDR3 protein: CASSGTEDEAFF

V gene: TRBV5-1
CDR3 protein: CASSLAMGEDGYTF

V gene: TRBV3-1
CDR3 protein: CASSRQGTETQYF

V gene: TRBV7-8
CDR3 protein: CASSLTVSSTDTQYF

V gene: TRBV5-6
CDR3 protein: CASSSGQYNSPLHF

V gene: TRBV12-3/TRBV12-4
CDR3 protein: CASSTWNTEAFF

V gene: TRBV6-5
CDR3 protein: CATTPGTAYEQYF

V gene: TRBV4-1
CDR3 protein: CASSQNVRELFF

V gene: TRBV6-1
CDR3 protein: CASSEAVSSYEQYF

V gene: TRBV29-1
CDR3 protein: CSVEGSGAGDTQYF

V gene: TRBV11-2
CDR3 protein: CASRPTSGSMYEQYF

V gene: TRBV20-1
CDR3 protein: CSARDQGSSYNSPLHF

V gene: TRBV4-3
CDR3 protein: CASSQDWPRRGGTDTQYF

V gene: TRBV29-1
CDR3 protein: CSARGSGNTIYF

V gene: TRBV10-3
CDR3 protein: CAISEYRGAYNEQFF

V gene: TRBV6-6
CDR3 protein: CASSRGVAAYTDTQYF